This entry lists 21 T cell receptor beta chains sequenced from one sample in a study of blood T cell repertoires in COVID-19. Profiling relied on immunoSEQ multiplex PCR, and the TCRdb table lists in-frame clones only, not all of them. Of under 200,000 clones in the sample, under 90% were seen once. Source material: peripheral blood. These receptors were collected from a man aged 25 to 40 with active or convalescent COVID-19.

V gene TRBV30 combines with J gene TRBJ2-3; 12 bases agree with TRBD1. J lost 6 bases, V lost 2 bases, and 6 bases had no gene match. Germline V lookup: CDR1 GTSNPN, CDR2 SVGIG (reference sequence). The CDR3 spans 15 residues. The CDR3 sequence is CAWSRGQGAGDTQYF. As DNA, the CDR3 is TGTGCCTGGAGTAGGGGACAGGGGGCAGGGGATACGCAGTATTTT.

The V gene is TRBV11-2, the J gene TRBJ2-7; a weak D match, TRBD1 (6 bases). CDR3 length: 15 amino acids. Trimming left V 1 base short and J 3 bases short, with 13 bases between. Germline V CDR1 and CDR2: SGHAT, FQNNGV. The CDR3 DNA sequence: TGTGCCAGCAGCTTAGGTGGGGGCATCGGCTACGAGCAGTACGTC. Its protein product is CASSLGGGIGYEQYV.

This chain joins TRBV10-1 and TRBJ2-1; D ambiguous. The CDR3 totals 12 residues. Germline CDR1 and CDR2: WNHNN and SYGVQD (reference sequence). V was pared by 5 bases and J by 10 bases, with 12 bases between. This chain's CDR3 is CASSMAVAEQFF. The CDR3 region has the DNA TGCGCCAGCAGTATGGCGGTTGCCGAGCAGTTCTTC.

The chain uses TRBV6-5 and TRBJ2-1; D perhaps matches TRBD2 (6 bases). Germline V gives CDR1 MNHEY, CDR2 SVGAGI. The V gene lost 1 base and the J gene lost 5 bases, with 9 bases spanning the gap. This CDR3 contains 14 residues. The CDR3 here is CASSYLAVNNEQFF. CDR3 sequence (DNA): TGTGCCAGCAGTTACTTAGCGGTGAACAATGAGCAGTTCTTC.

V is TRBV6-1 and J is TRBJ2-7; tentatively, D is TRBD1 (6 bases). V dropped 3 bases and J dropped 3 bases, with 15 bases sitting between them. The CDR3 has 15 amino acids. Looked up from germline, CDR1 is MNHNS and CDR2 is SASEGT. The CDR3 is CASSDSGATFYEQYF. The CDR3 region has the DNA TGTGCCAGCAGTGATTCAGGGGCCACTTTCTACGAGCAGTACTTC.

The chain couples TRBV7-9 to TRBJ1-1; 9 bases line up with TRBD1. Trimming at V came to 6 bases and at J to 1 base, leaving 0 bases not matched to a gene. The CDR3 runs 13 residues. CDR1 is SEHNR, CDR2 FQNEAQ, per germline (reference sequence). The CDR3 nucleotides read TGTGCCAGCAGGGGACAGGGGAACACTGAAGCTTTCTTT. Its protein is CASRGQGNTEAFF.

The count of this clone is one. This chain links TRBV14 with TRBJ2-1, with a tentative D call TRBD2 (6 bases). Per the germline V gene, CDR1 is SGHDN and CDR2 is FVKESK. The CDR3 covers 13 residues. V was shortened by 5 bases and J by 12 bases, with 17 bases between the two germline ends. The CDR3 reads CASSIRGSPGQFF. CDR3 coding DNA: TGTGCCAGCAGCATCCGGGGGAGCCCGGGGCAGTTCTTC.

The J gene is TRBJ1-5, the V gene TRBV27, with 7 positions matching TRBD1. The trim removed 6 bases at V and 3 bases at J, leaving 8 bases unmatched. The V gene's germline CDR1 is MNHEY and CDR2 SMNVEV (reference sequence). This CDR3 is 15 amino acids long. The CDR3 loop is CASRAQGDLNQPQHF. In DNA form, the CDR3 reads TGTGCCAGCAGAGCTCAGGGGGACCTCAATCAGCCCCAGCATTTT.

This clone was picked up a small number of times. This chain joins TRBV28 and TRBJ2-1; 7 bases agree with TRBD2. V lost 5 bases to trimming and J lost 10 bases; unmatched junction nucleotides: 11. CDR3 length: 14 residues. Germline V CDR1 and CDR2: MDHEN, SYDVKM. The CDR3 loop reads CASSPTGLGGEQFF. CDR3 nucleotides: TGTGCCAGCAGTCCGACTGGACTAGGCGGGGAGCAGTTCTTC.

The chain has TRBV24-1 and TRBJ2-1, with D maybe TRBD2 (5 bases). CDR1 and CDR2 (germline): KGHDR, SFDVKD. V lost 5 bases and J 0 bases, leaving 10 bases between the germline ends. The CDR3 totals 15 residues. The CDR3 coding sequence is TGTGCCACCAGTGCGGCGGGCGACTCCTACAATGAGCAGTTCTTC. As protein: CATSAAGDSYNEQFF.

V usage is TRBV2 and J usage is TRBJ2-1; TRBD2 might be the D (7 bases). The CDR3 has 13 residues. Germline-derived CDR1 and CDR2 are SNHLY and FYNNEI. V was clipped by 7 bases and J by 10 bases, with 17 bases between them. CDR3 nucleotide sequence: TGTGCCAGCACCCGGGGGGCCATTGACGAGCAGTTCTTC. It yields the protein CASTRGAIDEQFF.

With regard to this clone: Other nucleotide sequences from this sample produce the same CDR3. V is TRBV7-9 and J is TRBJ1-1; D is undetermined. In germline, CDR1 is SEHNR, CDR2 FQNEAQ (reference sequence). This CDR3 comprises 13 residues. The V gene lost 2 bases and the J gene lost 1 base, with 5 bases spanning the gap. CDR3 sequence: CASSLPRNTEAFF. CDR3 DNA: TGTGCCAGCAGCTTACCGAGGAACACTGAAGCTTTCTTT.

This chain joins TRBV6-5 and TRBJ1-5, with D unresolved. The V end lost 2 bases, the J end lost 6 bases, and 5 bases lay between the germline ends. The germline V gene has CDR1 MNHEY and CDR2 SVGAGI. The CDR3 sequence is 12 residues long. CDR3 sequence reads: CASSYAGQPQHF. In DNA form, the CDR3 reads TGTGCCAGCAGTTACGCGGGTCAGCCCCAGCATTTT.

The V gene is TRBV6-5, the J gene TRBJ2-5; 8 positions match TRBD2. The CDR3 runs 13 residues. Germline CDR1 reads MNHEY; CDR2 reads SVGAGI. The trim removed 7 bases at V and 5 bases at J, leaving 6 bases unmatched. The DNA of the CDR3 is TGTGCCAGCATCAGCGGGAGCCCGGAGACCCAGTACTTC. This gives the protein CASISGSPETQYF.

In DNA, the CDR3 is TGTGCCAGCAGCTTAATGGGACAGTCTCAGCCCCAGCATTTT. This codes for CASSLMGQSQPQHF. The V and J genes are TRBV7-9 and TRBJ1-5; 7 nucleotides agree with TRBD1. The V and J ends lost 2 bases and 6 bases, in that order; junction bases with no gene match: 4. CDR1 is SEHNR and CDR2 is FQNEAQ in the germline V gene (reference sequence). CDR3 size: 14 residues.

V gene TRBV11-2 combines with J gene TRBJ2-1, with 14 bases matching TRBD2. In germline, CDR1 is SGHAT, CDR2 FQNNGV. The V and J ends lost 3 bases and 8 bases, in that order; junction bases with no gene match: 9. CDR3 length equals 17 residues. The DNA of the CDR3 is TGTGCCAGCAGCTTGGCGGGACTAGCGGGAGCTTACGATGAGCAGTTCTTC. It is translated as CASSLAGLAGAYDEQFF.

The chain combines TRBV19 with TRBJ1-5; TRBD1 matches at 11 bases. The germline V gene encodes CDR1 LNHDA and CDR2 SQIVND (reference sequence). The CDR3 has 14 residues. J was trimmed by 5 bases and V by 5 bases; bases with no gene match: 2. The CDR3 region has the DNA TGTGCCAGTAGTGGACAGGGGGCTGATCAGCCCCAGCATTTT. Protein product: CASSGQGADQPQHF.

The V and J genes are TRBV10-1 and TRBJ2-3; 12 positions agree with TRBD1. V lost 9 bases to trimming and J lost 3 bases; unmatched junction nucleotides: 10. The germline V gene has CDR1 WNHNN and CDR2 SYGVQD (reference sequence). The CDR3 is 16 residues long. Written as DNA, the CDR3 is TGCGCCAGTTCCGGGACAGGGGGCAAATGGACAGATACGCAGTATTTT. Translating it yields CASSGTGGKWTDTQYF.

The CDR3 reads CASSEAAAVLAGVAYEQYF. In DNA form, the CDR3 reads TGTGCCAGCAGTGAAGCGGCGGCAGTCCTAGCGGGAGTCGCGTACGAGCAGTACTTC. The rearrangement joins TRBV6-1 to TRBJ2-7, with TRBD2 matching 10 bases. The CDR3 consists of 19 residues. Germline V gene data show CDR1 as MNHNS and CDR2 as SASEGT. V dropped 0 bases and J dropped 4; count of bases not matched to a gene: 15.

J is TRBJ1-6 and V is TRBV30, with 9 bases that match TRBD1. Unmatched junction bases numbered 6, after V lost 2 bases and J lost 4 bases. Germline V gene sequence: CDR1 GTSNPN, CDR2 SVGIG (reference sequence). This CDR3 contains 16 residues. For the CDR3, the DNA is TGTGCCTGGAGTCCCGGACAGGGGAATTATAATTCACCCCTCCACTTT. Translating gives CAWSPGQGNYNSPLHF.

V is TRBV5-1 and J is TRBJ1-1; 9 bases fit TRBD1. Losses at the gene ends were 4 bases for V and 1 base for J; bases not matched to a gene: 2. Per germline, CDR1 SGHRS and CDR2 YFSETQ. This CDR3 is built from 14 residues. The CDR3 is CASSTTGGNTEAFF. In DNA, the CDR3 is TGCGCCAGCAGCACGACAGGGGGGAACACTGAAGCTTTCTTT.